This TCR beta chain derives from a study of T cell responses to AZD1222 COVID-19 vaccine. This CDR3 region has 15 residues. Trimming cost V 0 bases and J 4 bases, with 13 bases left between them. The germline CDR1 and CDR2 sequences are GTSNPN and SVGIG (reference sequence). The method was immunoSEQ multiplex PCR; TCRdb's version includes in-frame clones alone and lacks a portion of them. The table lists around 150,000 clones, 94% of them singletons. The V and J genes are TRBV30 and TRBJ1-5, with a tentative D call TRBD1 (5 bases). The receptor comes from an adult in good health. The sequencing used peripheral blood, collected on day 0 of AZD1222 vaccination. The CDR3 protein is CAWSVMLGVNQPQHF. In DNA, the CDR3 is TGTGCCTGGAGTGTAATGTTGGGGGTAAATCAGCCCCAGCATTTT. Using reference TRBV30 and TRBJ1-5 for the parts outside the CDR3, the full variable domain is SQTIHQWPATLVQPVGSPLSLECTVEGTSNPNLYWYRQAAGRGLQLLFYSVGIGQISSEVPQNLSASRPQDRQFILSSKKLLLSDSGFYLCAWSVMLGVNQPQHFGDGTRLSIL.